A single sample is the source of the 8 T cell receptor beta chains below, sequenced in a study of regulatory T cells in long-lasting Graves disease. Time point given: newly diagnosed GD, antithyroid drugs for less than 3 months. PBMC RNA served as the TCR library source. Library construction for TCR beta used iRepertoire HTBI primers and Arm-PCR of CDR3 regions. TCRdb reprocessed the multiplex PCR reads with MiXCR, giving one entry per CDR3 protein. The profile shows hundreds of thousands of distinct CDR3 sequences, approximately 15% of them singletons. These data were also reused for a study on T cells in Graves' hyperthyroidism and ophthalmopathy.

Material: peripheral blood mononuclear cells (PBMCs), obtained at new diagnosis, from a patient treated with antithyroid drugs. The source is a woman aged 25 to 39 with Graves disease.

A few counts support this clonotype. The V call is TRBV10-3, the J call TRBJ2-1, with 9 positions matching TRBD1. The CDR3 length is 15 residues. Germline V gene lookup returns CDR1 ENHRY and CDR2 SYGVKD. V lost 6 bases, J lost 3 bases, and 6 bases stayed unmatched. CDR3 nucleotides: TGTGCCATCAGGGGGGACAGGGTTAGCTACAATGAGCAGTTCTTC. This gives the protein CAIRGDRVSYNEQFF.

V is TRBV12-3 or TRBV12-4 and J is TRBJ1-3; D ambiguous. V was pared by 3 bases and J by 0 bases, with 9 bases between. This CDR3 is built from 15 residues. Here the CDR3 reads CASSLRVLSGNTIYF. DNA of the CDR3: TGTGCCAGCAGTTTGAGAGTGCTCTCTGGAAACACCATATATTTT.

On this clonotype: This may stem from a read error, because a much larger clone lies one nucleotide away. This sequence joins TRBV28 and TRBJ2-7; D ambiguous. This CDR3 comprises 11 residues. V lost 8 bases to trimming and J lost 4 bases, with 9 bases between them. Germline V lookup: CDR1 MDHEN, CDR2 SYDVKM. The CDR3 protein is CASDKLYEQYF. CDR3 nucleotides: TGTGCCAGCGACAAACTATACGAGCAGTACTTC.

This clonotype was detected only a few times. This may be a read error, as it is one base from a much larger clone. V usage is TRBV20-1 and J usage is TRBJ2-5, with unresolved D. V lost 6 bases to trimming and J lost 7 bases, with 15 bases between them. From germline, CDR1 is DFQATT and CDR2 SNEGSKA (reference sequence). There are 12 residues in the CDR3. CDR3 in amino acids: CSAPSQEPTQYF. In nucleotides, the CDR3 is TGCAGTGCCCCTTCGCAGGAACCGACCCAGTACTTC.

This clonotype showed up many times. The chain links TRBV7-8 to TRBJ2-4; either TRBD1 or TRBD2 may fit D (7 bases each). Trimming took off 5 bases at V and 3 bases at J, with 14 bases between the two ends. The CDR3 is 15 residues long. In germline, CDR1 is SGHVS, CDR2 FQNEAQ. DNA of the CDR3: TGTGCCAGCAGCCAGGGGGAGGGAGTCAAAAACATTCAGTACTTC. Translated: CASSQGEGVKNIQYF.

This clonotype appeared many times. The V gene is TRBV7-2, the J gene TRBJ1-5; D call uncertain. Germline values: CDR1 SGHTA, CDR2 FQGNSA. Trimming took 5 bases from V and 7 from J, leaving 18 bases between them. This CDR3 is 15 amino acids long. This chain's CDR3 is CASSPSMGSRQPQHF. DNA for the CDR3: TGTGCCAGCAGCCCCTCCATGGGTTCCCGACAGCCCCAGCATTTT. Together with reference TRBV7-2 and TRBJ1-5, the CDR3 gives the full variable domain: GAGVSQSPSNKVTEKGKDVELRCDPISGHTALYWYRQSLGQGLEFLIYFQGNSAPDKSGLPSDRFSAERTGGSVSTLTIQRTQQEDSAVYLCASSPSMGSRQPQHFGDGTRLSIL.

The V and J genes are TRBV7-3 and TRBJ2-3; 8 bases are shared with TRBD2. The germline V gene encodes CDR1 SGHTA and CDR2 FQGTGA. The CDR3 consists of 15 residues. Germline trimming cut 3 bases from V and 6 bases from J; bases unmatched to any gene: 8. The CDR3 here is CASSFLGRVGDTQYF. The CDR3 DNA follows: TGTGCCAGCAGCTTCCTCGGGAGGGTGGGCGATACGCAGTATTTT. Full variable domain (missing parts from reference TRBV7-3 and TRBJ2-3): GAGVSQTPSNKVTEKGKYVELRCDPISGHTALYWYRQSLGQGPEFLIYFQGTGAADDSGLPNDRFFAVRPEGSVSTLKIQRTERGDSAVYLCASSFLGRVGDTQYFGPGTRLTVL.

This clonotype was seen at least ten times. J is TRBJ1-1 and V is TRBV5-1; D unclear. Germline V gene sequence: CDR1 SGHRS, CDR2 YFSETQ. The CDR3 sequence is 12 residues long. Trimming stripped 9 bases from V and 8 bases from J, with 17 bases between. CDR3 in DNA: TGCGCCATCCGATTACCCGGAGGGGAAGCTTTCTTT. It yields the protein CAIRLPGGEAFF.